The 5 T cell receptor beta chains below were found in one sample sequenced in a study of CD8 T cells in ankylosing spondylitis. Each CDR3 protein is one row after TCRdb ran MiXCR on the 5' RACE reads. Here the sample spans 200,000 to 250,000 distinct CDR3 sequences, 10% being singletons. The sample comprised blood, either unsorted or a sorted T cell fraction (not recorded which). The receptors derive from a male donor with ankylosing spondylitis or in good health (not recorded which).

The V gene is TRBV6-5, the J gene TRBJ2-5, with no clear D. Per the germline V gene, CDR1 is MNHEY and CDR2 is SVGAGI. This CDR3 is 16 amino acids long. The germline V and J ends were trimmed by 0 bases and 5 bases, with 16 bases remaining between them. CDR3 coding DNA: TGTGCCAGCAGTTACTCCCCCAGGCCCTTGGCGGAGACCCAGTACTTC. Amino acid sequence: CASSYSPRPLAETQYF.

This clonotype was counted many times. Here the CDR3 reads CASSLSGGDYYEQYF. DNA of the CDR3: TGCGCCAGCAGCTTGAGTGGCGGGGACTACTACGAGCAGTACTTC. The chain links TRBV5-1 to TRBJ2-7, with TRBD2 identical over 7 bases. Trimming took 1 base from V and 3 from J; bases not matched to a gene: 7. The CDR3 length is 15 residues. Germline V gives CDR1 SGHRS, CDR2 YFSETQ. Supplemented by reference TRBV5-1 and TRBJ2-7, the full variable domain reads KAGVTQTPRYLIKTRGQQVTLSCSPISGHRSVSWYQQTPGQGLQFLFEYFSETQRNKGNFPGRFSGRQFSNSRSEMNVSTLELGDSALYLCASSLSGGDYYEQYFGPGTRLTVT.

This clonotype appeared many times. The DNA for the CDR3 is TGTGCCAGCAGCTTCCTAGCGGGGCCTCGAGGCGAGCAGTACTTC. Its translation: CASSFLAGPRGEQYF. The V call is TRBV7-6, the J call TRBJ2-7, with 9 bases that match TRBD2. Looked up from germline, CDR1 is SGHVS and CDR2 is FNYEAQ. V lost 3 bases, J lost 6 bases, and 9 bases stayed unmatched. This CDR3 spans 15 amino acids.

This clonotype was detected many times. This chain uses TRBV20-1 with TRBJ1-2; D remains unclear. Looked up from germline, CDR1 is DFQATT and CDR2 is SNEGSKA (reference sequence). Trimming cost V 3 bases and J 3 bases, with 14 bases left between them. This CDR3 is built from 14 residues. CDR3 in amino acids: CSARDASGDYGYTF. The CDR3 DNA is TGCAGTGCTAGGGACGCCTCGGGCGACTATGGCTACACCTTC.

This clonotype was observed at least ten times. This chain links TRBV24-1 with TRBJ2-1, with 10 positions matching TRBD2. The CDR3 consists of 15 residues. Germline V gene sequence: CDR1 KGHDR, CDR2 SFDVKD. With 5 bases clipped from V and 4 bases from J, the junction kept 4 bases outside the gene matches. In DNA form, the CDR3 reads TGTGCCACCAGTGCCTATAGCGGGGGGTACAATGAGCAGTTCTTC. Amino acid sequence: CATSAYSGGYNEQFF.